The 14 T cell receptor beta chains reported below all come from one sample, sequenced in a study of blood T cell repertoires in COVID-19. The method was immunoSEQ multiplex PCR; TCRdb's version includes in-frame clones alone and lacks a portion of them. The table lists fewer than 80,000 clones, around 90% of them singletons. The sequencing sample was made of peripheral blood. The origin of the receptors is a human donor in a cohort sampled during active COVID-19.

This CDR3 reads CASSQVGPTDTQYF. The CDR3 DNA sequence: TGTGCCAGCAGCCAAGTGGGCCCGACAGATACGCAGTATTTT. The chain uses TRBV3-1 (or the pseudogene TRBV3-2) and TRBJ2-3; D unresolved. CDR3 size: 14 residues. CDR1 and CDR2 (germline): LGHDT, YNNKEL (reference sequence). V lost 1 base and J 3 bases, leaving 8 bases between the germline ends.

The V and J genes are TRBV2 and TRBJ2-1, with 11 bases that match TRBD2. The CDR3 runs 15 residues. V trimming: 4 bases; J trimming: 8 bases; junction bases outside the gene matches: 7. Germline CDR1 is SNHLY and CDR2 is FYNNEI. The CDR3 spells CASSVAGGSWDEQFF. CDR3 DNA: TGTGCCAGCAGTGTAGCGGGGGGGTCTTGGGATGAGCAGTTCTTC.

The DNA of the CDR3 is TGCAGCGTTGCGGGAGAGGGGCGGAAATATGGCTACACCTTC. This encodes CSVAGEGRKYGYTF. V gene TRBV29-1 combines with J gene TRBJ1-2, with D perhaps matching TRBD1 (5 bases). Trimming pared 4 bases from V and 5 bases from J, leaving 17 bases between. Germline V CDR1 and CDR2: SQVTM, ANQGSEA. CDR3 length equals 14 residues.

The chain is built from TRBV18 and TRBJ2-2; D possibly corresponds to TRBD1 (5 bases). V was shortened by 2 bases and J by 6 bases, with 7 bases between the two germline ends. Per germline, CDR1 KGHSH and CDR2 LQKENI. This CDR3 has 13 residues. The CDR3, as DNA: TGTGCCAGCTCACCAGACAGATCCGGGGAGCTGTTTTTT. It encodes CASSPDRSGELFF.

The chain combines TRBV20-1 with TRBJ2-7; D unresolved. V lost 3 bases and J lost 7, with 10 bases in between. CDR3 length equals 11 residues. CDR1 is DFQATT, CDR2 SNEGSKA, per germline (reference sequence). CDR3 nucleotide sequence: TGCAGTGCTAGGCGTCTCGGGGAGCAGTACTTC. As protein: CSARRLGEQYF.

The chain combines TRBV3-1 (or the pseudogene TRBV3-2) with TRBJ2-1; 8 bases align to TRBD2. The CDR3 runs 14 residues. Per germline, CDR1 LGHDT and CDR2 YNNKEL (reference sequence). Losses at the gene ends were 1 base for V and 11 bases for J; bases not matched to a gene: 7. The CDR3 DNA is TGTGCCAGCAGCCAAGGAGCGGGGGCGGCGAAGCAGTTCTTC. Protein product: CASSQGAGAAKQFF.

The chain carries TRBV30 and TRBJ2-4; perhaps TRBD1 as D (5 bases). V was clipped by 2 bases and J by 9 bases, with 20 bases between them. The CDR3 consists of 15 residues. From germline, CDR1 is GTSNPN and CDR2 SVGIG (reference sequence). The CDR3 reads CAWSPGPGPRGIQYF. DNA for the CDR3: TGTGCCTGGAGTCCAGGCCCAGGGCCCCGAGGCATTCAGTACTTC. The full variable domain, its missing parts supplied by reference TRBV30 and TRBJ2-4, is SQTIHQWPATLVQPVGSPLSLECTVEGTSNPNLYWYRQAAGRGLQLLFYSVGIGQISSEVPQNLSASRPQDRQFILSSKKLLLSDSGFYLCAWSPGPGPRGIQYFGAGTRLSVL.

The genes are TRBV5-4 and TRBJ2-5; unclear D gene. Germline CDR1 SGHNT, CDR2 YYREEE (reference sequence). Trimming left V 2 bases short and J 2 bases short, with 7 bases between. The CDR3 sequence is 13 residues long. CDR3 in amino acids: CASSLRRQETQYF. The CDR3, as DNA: TGTGCCAGCAGCTTAAGGCGGCAAGAGACCCAGTACTTC.

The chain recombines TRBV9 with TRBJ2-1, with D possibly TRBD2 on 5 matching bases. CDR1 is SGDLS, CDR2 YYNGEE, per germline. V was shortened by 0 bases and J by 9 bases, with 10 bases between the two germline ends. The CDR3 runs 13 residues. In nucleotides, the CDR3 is TGTGCCAGCAGCGTAGAGCCACGGGGTGAGCAGTTCTTC. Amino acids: CASSVEPRGEQFF.

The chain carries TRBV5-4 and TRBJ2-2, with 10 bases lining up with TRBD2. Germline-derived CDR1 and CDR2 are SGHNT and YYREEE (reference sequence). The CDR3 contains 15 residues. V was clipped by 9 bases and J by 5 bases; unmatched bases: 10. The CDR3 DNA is TGTGCCAACGGAGGTTTTAGCGGGGGGACCGGGGAGCTGTTTTTT. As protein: CANGGFSGGTGELFF.

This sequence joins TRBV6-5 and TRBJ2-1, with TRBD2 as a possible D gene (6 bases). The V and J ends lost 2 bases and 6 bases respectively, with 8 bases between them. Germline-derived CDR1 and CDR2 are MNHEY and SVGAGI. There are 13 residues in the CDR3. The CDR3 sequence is CASSYGGTNEQFF. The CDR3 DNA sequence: TGTGCCAGCAGTTACGGAGGGACCAATGAGCAGTTCTTC.

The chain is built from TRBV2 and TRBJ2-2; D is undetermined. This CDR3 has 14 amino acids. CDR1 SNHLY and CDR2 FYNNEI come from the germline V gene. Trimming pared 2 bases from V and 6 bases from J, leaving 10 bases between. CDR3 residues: CASSERRGAGELFF. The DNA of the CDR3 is TGTGCCAGCAGTGAACGTCGCGGAGCCGGGGAGCTGTTTTTT.

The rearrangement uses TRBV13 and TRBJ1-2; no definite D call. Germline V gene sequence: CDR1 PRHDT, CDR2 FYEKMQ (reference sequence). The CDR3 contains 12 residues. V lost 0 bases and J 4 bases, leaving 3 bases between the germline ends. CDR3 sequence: CASSLGVYGYTF. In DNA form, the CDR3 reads TGTGCCAGCAGCTTAGGCGTCTATGGCTACACCTTC.

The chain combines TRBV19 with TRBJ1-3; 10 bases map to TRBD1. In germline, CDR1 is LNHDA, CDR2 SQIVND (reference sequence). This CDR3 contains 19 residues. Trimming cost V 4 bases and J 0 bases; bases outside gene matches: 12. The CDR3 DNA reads TGTGCCAGTAGTACCCAGGGACAGGGGAAACTCCGCTCTGGAAACACCATATATTTT. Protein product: CASSTQGQGKLRSGNTIYF.